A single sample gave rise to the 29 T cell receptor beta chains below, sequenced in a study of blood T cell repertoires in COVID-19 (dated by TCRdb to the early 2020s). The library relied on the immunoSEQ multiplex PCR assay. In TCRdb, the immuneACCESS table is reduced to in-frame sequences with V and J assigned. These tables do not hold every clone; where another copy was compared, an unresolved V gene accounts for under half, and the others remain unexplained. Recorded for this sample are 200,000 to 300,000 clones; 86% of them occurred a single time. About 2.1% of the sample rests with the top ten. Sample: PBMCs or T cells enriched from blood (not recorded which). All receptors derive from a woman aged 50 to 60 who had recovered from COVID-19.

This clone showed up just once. The CDR3 loop reads CASSIITEGPQHF. The CDR3, as DNA: TGTGCCAGTAGTATCATAACGGAGGGGCCCCAGCATTTT. The chain is built from TRBV19 and TRBJ1-5; D uncertain. V was trimmed by 3 bases and J by 9 bases, leaving 12 bases between them. Germline assignment: CDR1 LNHDA and CDR2 SQIVND (reference sequence). CDR3 length: 13 residues.

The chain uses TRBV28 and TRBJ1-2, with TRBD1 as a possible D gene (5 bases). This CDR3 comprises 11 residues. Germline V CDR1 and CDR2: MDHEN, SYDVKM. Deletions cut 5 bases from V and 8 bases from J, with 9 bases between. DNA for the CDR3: TGTGCCAGCAGTACAGGCTTGGGCTACACCTTC. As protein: CASSTGLGYTF.

CDR3 region: CAWSIERGGLEDTQYF. CDR3 bases: TGTGCCTGGAGCATCGAGCGGGGGGGGCTGGAAGATACGCAGTATTTT. The gene calls are TRBV30 and TRBJ2-3, with TRBD2 matching over 10 bases. With 3 bases clipped from V and 5 bases from J, the junction kept 11 bases outside the gene matches. In germline, CDR1 is GTSNPN, CDR2 SVGIG (reference sequence). The CDR3 has 16 amino acids.

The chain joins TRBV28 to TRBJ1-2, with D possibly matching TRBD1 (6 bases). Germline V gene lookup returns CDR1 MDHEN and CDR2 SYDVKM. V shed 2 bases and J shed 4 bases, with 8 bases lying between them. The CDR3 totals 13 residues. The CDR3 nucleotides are TGTGCCAGCAGTTTAGTGACAGGCTATGGCTACACCTTC. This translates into CASSLVTGYGYTF.

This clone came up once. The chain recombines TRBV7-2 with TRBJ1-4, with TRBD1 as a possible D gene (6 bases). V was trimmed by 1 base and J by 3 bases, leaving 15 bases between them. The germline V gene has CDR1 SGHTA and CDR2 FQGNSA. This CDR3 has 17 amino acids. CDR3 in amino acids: CASSLGARGFANEKLFF. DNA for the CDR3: TGTGCCAGCAGCTTAGGGGCCAGGGGCTTTGCTAATGAAAAACTGTTTTTT.

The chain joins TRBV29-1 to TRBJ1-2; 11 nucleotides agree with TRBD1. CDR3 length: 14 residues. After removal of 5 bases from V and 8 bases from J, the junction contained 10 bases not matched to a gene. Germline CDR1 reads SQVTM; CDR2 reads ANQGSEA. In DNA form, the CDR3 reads TGCAGCGTTTCCGGGGACAGGGGGGTTTACGGCTACACCTTC. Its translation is CSVSGDRGVYGYTF.

The DNA for the CDR3 is TGTGCCAGCAGTTACGTTTTCGGTAGCGGGGAGATCCAAGAGACCCAGTACTTC. Protein: CASSYVFGSGEIQETQYF. V gene TRBV6-2 or TRBV6-3 combines with J gene TRBJ2-5; 8 bases map to TRBD2. Trimming removed 2 bases from V and 1 base from J; junction bases left unmatched: 12. The CDR3 is made up of 18 amino acids. Germline values: CDR1 MNHEY, CDR2 SVGEGT.

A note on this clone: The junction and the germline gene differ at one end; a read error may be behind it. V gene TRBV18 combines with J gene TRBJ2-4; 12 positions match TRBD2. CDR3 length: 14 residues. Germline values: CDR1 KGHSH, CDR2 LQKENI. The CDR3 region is CASSPGTSGFGPWF. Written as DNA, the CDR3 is TGTGCCAGCTCACCAGGGACTAGCGGGTTCGGTCCGTGGTTC.

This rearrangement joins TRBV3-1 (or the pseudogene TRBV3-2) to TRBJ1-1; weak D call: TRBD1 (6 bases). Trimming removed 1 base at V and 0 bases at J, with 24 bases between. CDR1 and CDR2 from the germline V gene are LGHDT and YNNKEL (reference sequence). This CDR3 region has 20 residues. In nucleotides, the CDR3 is TGTGCCAGCAGCCAAGTGAAAGGTGTTTCTTGGGACACCCTGAACACTGAAGCTTTCTTT. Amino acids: CASSQVKGVSWDTLNTEAFF.

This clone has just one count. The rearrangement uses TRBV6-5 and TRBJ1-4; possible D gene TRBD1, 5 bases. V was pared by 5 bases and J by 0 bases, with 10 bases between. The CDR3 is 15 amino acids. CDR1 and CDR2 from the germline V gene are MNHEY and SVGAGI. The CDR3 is CASSRQKATNEKLFF. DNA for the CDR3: TGTGCCAGCAGTCGACAGAAAGCAACTAATGAAAAACTGTTTTTT.

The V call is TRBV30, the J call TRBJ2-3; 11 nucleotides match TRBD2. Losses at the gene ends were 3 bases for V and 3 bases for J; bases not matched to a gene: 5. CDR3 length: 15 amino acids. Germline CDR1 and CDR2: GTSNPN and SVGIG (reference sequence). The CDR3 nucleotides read TGTGCCTGGAGCGTACTAGCGGGAGTAACAGATACGCAGTATTTT. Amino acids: CAWSVLAGVTDTQYF.

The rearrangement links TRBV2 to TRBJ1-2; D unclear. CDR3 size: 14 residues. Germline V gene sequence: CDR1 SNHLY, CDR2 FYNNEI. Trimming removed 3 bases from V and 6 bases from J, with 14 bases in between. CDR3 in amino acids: CASSEAGGLHGYTF. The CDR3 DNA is TGTGCCAGCAGTGAGGCGGGAGGGCTACATGGCTACACCTTC.

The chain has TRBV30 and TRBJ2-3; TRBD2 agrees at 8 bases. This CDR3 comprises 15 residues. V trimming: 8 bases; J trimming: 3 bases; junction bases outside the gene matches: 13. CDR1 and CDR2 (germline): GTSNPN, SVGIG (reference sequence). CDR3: CALTLSGVSTDTQYF. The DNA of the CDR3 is TGTGCCCTCACCCTTAGCGGGGTTTCAACAGATACGCAGTATTTT.

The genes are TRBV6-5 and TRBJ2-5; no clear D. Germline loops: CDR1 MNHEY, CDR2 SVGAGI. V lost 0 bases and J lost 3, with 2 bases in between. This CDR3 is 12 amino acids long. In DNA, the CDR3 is TGTGCCAGCAGTTACTCCAAAGAGACCCAGTACTTC. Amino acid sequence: CASSYSKETQYF.

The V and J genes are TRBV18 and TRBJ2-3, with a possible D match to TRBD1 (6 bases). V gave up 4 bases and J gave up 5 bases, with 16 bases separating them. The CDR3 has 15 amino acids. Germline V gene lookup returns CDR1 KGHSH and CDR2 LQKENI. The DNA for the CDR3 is TGTGCCAGCTCACTTAGTACTCCGGGACAAGATACGCAGTATTTT. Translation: CASSLSTPGQDTQYF. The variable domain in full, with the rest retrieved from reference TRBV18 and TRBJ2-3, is NAGVMQNPRHLVRRRGQEARLRCSPMKGHSHVYWYRQLPEEGLKFMVYLQKENIIDESGMPKERFSAEFPKEGPSILRIQQVVRGDSAAYFCASSLSTPGQDTQYFGPGTRLTVL.

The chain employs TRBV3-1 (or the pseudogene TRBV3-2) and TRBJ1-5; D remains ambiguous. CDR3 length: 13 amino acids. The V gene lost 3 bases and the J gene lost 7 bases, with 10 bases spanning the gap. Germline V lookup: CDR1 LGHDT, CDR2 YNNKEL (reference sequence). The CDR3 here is CASSHEGVQPQHF. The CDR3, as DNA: TGTGCCAGCAGCCACGAGGGAGTACAGCCCCAGCATTTT.

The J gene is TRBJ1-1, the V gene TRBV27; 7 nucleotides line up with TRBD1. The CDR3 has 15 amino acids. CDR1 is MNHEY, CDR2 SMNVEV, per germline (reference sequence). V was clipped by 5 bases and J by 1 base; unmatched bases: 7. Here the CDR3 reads CASSQTGVANTEAFF. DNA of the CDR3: TGTGCCAGCAGTCAAACAGGGGTTGCGAACACTGAAGCTTTCTTT.

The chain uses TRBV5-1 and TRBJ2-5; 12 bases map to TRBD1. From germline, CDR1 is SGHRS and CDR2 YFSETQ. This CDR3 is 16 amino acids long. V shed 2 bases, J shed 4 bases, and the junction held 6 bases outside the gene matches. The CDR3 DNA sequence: TGCGCCAGCAGCTTCGCCGGGACAGGGGGCCGAGAGACCCAGTACTTC. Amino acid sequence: CASSFAGTGGRETQYF. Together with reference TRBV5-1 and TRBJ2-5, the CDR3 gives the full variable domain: KAGVTQTPRYLIKTRGQQVTLSCSPISGHRSVSWYQQTPGQGLQFLFEYFSETQRNKGNFPGRFSGRQFSNSRSEMNVSTLELGDSALYLCASSFAGTGGRETQYFGPGTRLLVL.

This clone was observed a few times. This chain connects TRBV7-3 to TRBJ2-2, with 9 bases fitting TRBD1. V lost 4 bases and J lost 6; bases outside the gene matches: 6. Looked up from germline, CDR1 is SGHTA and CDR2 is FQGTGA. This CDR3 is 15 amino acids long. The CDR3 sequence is CASSSRQGDAGELFF. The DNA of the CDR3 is TGTGCCAGCAGCTCCCGACAGGGGGACGCCGGGGAGCTGTTTTTT. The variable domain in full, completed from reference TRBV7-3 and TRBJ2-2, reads GAGVSQTPSNKVTEKGKYVELRCDPISGHTALYWYRQSLGQGPEFLIYFQGTGAADDSGLPNDRFFAVRPEGSVSTLKIQRTERGDSAVYLCASSSRQGDAGELFFGEGSRLTVL.

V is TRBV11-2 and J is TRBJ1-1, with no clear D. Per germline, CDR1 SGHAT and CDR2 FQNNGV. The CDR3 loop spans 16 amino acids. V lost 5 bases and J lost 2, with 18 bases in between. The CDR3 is CASSLRRKGGNTEAFF. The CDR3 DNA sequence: TGTGCCAGCAGCCTTCGACGTAAGGGAGGTAACACTGAAGCTTTCTTT.

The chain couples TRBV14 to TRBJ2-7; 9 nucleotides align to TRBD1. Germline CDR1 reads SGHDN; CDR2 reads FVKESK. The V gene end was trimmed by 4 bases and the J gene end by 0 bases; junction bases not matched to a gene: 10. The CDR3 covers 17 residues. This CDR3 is CASSRGVLTGGSYEQYF. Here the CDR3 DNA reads TGTGCCAGCAGCCGAGGGGTCCTGACAGGGGGCTCCTACGAGCAGTACTTC.

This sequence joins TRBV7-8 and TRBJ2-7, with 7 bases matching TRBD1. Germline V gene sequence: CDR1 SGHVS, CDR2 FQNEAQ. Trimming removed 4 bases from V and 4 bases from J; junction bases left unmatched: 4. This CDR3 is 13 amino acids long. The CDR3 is CASSSYRGYEQYF. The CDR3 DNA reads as TGTGCCAGCAGCTCCTACAGGGGTTACGAGCAGTACTTC.

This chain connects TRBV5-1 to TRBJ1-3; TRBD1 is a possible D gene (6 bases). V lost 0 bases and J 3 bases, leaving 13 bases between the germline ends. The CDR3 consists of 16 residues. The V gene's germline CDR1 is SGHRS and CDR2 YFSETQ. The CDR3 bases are TGCGCCAGCAGCTTGGGGGGACAAGCCTTTGGAAACACCATATATTTT. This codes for CASSLGGQAFGNTIYF.

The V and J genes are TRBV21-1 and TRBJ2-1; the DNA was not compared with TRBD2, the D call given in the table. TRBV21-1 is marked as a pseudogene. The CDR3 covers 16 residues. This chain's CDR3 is CASSKARGSVYDEQFF. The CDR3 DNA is TGTGCCAGCAGCAAAGCGCGGGGCTCCGTCTACGATGAGCAGTTCTTC.

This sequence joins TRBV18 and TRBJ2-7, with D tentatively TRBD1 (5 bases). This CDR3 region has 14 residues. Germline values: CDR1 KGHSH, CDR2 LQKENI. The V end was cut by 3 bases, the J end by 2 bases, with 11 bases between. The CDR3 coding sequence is TGTGCCAGCTCACCCACCACAGGACCCTACGAGCAGTACTTC. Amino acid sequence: CASSPTTGPYEQYF.

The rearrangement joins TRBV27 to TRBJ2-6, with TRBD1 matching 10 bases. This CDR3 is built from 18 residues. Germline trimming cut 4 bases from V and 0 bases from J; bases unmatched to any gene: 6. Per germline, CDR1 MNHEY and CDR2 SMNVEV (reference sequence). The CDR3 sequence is CASSSGQGVSSGANVLTF. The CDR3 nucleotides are TGTGCCAGCAGTTCAGGACAGGGGGTTAGCTCTGGGGCCAACGTCCTGACTTTC.

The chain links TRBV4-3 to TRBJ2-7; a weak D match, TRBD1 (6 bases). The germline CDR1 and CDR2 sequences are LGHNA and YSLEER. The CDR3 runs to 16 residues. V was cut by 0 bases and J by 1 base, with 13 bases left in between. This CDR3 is CASSQDRGDISYEQYF. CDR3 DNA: TGCGCCAGCAGCCAAGATCGAGGGGACATATCCTACGAGCAGTACTTC.

CDR3 sequence (DNA): TGCGCCAGCAGCCAAGTTGGGCTGCTAGCTTTCTTT. Translation: CASSQVGLLAFF. The chain is built from TRBV4-1 and TRBJ1-1; D is unclear. The CDR3 extends over 12 amino acids. The V and J ends lost 1 base and 10 bases respectively, with 10 bases between them. Per the germline V gene, CDR1 is MGHRA and CDR2 is YSYEKL.

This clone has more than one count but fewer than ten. This CDR3 reads CASNSKGVATGELFF. DNA for the CDR3: TGTGCCAGCAACAGCAAGGGGGTAGCGACCGGGGAGCTGTTTTTT. This chain uses TRBV4-2 with TRBJ2-2, with D possibly TRBD1 on 6 matching bases. V was clipped by 7 bases and J by 5 bases, with 17 bases between them. Germline V lookup: CDR1 LGHNA, CDR2 YNFKEQ. This CDR3 has 15 amino acids.